The next 2 T cell receptor beta chains were all read from a single sample in a study of shared clonotypes between healthy human individuals. The protocol was immunoSEQ multiplex PCR, while the TCRdb copy is restricted to in-frame clones and leaves out a portion. The data contain some 900,000 clones, around 80% of them singletons. The source material was memory CD4+ T cells sorted from blood. Regarding subset: CD45RA-negative fraction. The receptors stem from a man between 18 and 29 years old in good health.

The chain employs TRBV5-1 and TRBJ2-4; D might be TRBD1 (6 bases). Trimming pared 0 bases from V and 1 base from J, leaving 11 bases between. The CDR3 extends over 16 amino acids. CDR1 SGHRS and CDR2 YFSETQ come from the germline V gene. CDR3 bases: TGCGCCAGCAGCTTGGGGCAGGGGACCGCCAAAAACATTCAGTACTTC. Its translation is CASSLGQGTAKNIQYF.

The J gene is TRBJ1-6, the V gene TRBV5-4; no clear D. CDR1 is SGHNT and CDR2 is YYREEE in the germline V gene (reference sequence). The CDR3 runs 14 residues. The ends were cut back, 0 bases at V and 8 bases at J, with 9 bases in the middle. The CDR3 region is CASSLDQTHSPLHF. CDR3 nucleotides: TGTGCCAGCAGCTTGGACCAGACCCATTCACCCCTCCACTTT.